The rows below give T cell receptor beta chains drawn from one sample of a study of T cells in Graves' hyperthyroidism and ophthalmopathy. TCRdb used MiXCR to reprocess the multiplex PCR reads, holding one entry per CDR3 protein. The table shows 360,000 or so distinct CDR3 sequences, with around 15% occurring only once. The source material was blood. The origin of the receptors is a woman aged 55 to 70 with Graves' ophthalmopathy. Each CDR3 is given with its conserved first and last residue. Each record gives: J gene, D gene, clone size, V gene, CDR3 protein, CDR3 DNA. A D gene is named only where the DNA matches it firmly. Clone size is shown for a subset of rows, as once, few, many or a class of expanded clone.

TRBJ1-4,-,-,TRBV4-1,CASSQVDATNEKLFF,TGCGCCAGCAGCCAAGTAGATGCAACTAATGAAAAACTGTTTTTT
TRBJ2-5,-,many,TRBV15,CATSSGGAGETQYF,TGTGCCACCAGCAGTGGGGGCGCGGGGGAGACCCAGTACTTC
TRBJ1-1,-,many,TRBV29-1,CSATTGMNTEAFF,TGCAGCGCCACGACAGGAATGAACACTGAAGCTTTCTTT
TRBJ1-5,TRBD1,many,TRBV5-1,CASSLTGEQPQHF,TGCGCCAGCAGCTTAACAGGGGAGCAGCCCCAGCATTTT
TRBJ1-1,TRBD1,-,TRBV19,CASSMVQGAAEAFF,TGTGCCAGTAGTATGGTACAGGGGGCAGCTGAAGCTTTCTTT
TRBJ2-7,TRBD2,-,TRBV6-2/TRBV6-3,CASSYGAGGREQYF,TGTGCCAGCAGTTACGGTGCGGGAGGTCGGGAGCAGTACTTC
TRBJ2-7,TRBD2,-,TRBV4-1,CASSQVPLAPNEQYF,TGCGCCAGCAGCCAAGTTCCACTAGCGCCCAACGAGCAGTACTTC
TRBJ2-1,TRBD2,many,TRBV12-3/TRBV12-4,CASSFSAGVWTGEQFF,TGTGCCAGCAGTTTTTCTGCGGGAGTCTGGACCGGTGAGCAGTTCTTC
TRBJ1-1,-,many,TRBV5-1,CASSLDGATEAFF,TGCGCCAGCAGCTTGGACGGTGCCACTGAAGCTTTCTTT
TRBJ2-7,-,few,TRBV10-3,CAISETGEQYF,TGTGCCATCAGCGAGACAGGCGAGCAGTACTTC
TRBJ2-5,-,many,TRBV7-9,CASSLATSVETQYF,TGTGCCAGCAGCTTAGCGACTAGTGTGGAGACCCAGTACTTC
TRBJ2-4,-,many,TRBV20-1,CSARVTSRKGIQYF,TGCAGTGCTAGAGTCACTAGCCGGAAGGGCATTCAGTACTTC
TRBJ1-1,-,many,TRBV7-8,CASSLGAWGTNTEAFF,TGTGCCAGCAGCTTAGGTGCCTGGGGGACGAACACTGAAGCTTTCTTT
TRBJ2-7,-,few,TRBV5-1,CASSLDGNTYEQYF,TGCGCCAGCAGCTTGGACGGGAATACCTACGAGCAGTACTTC
TRBJ1-1,-,many,TRBV10-3,CAISKRDGEAFF,TGTGCCATCAGTAAGCGAGACGGTGAAGCTTTCTTT
TRBJ2-1,TRBD2,-,TRBV15,CATSRDPGLSGRAEQFF,TGTGCCACCAGCAGAGATCCGGGCTTAAGCGGGAGGGCAGAGCAGTTCTTC
TRBJ2-1,-,many,TRBV6-5,CASSYSTGRGTYNEQFF,TGTGCCAGCAGTTACTCGACCGGGAGAGGGACCTACAATGAGCAGTTCTTC
TRBJ2-7,TRBD2,many,TRBV6-1,CASRRVAGVSIEQYF,TGTGCCAGCAGGCGAGTAGCGGGAGTAAGCATCGAGCAGTACTTC
TRBJ2-1,TRBD2,many,TRBV5-1,CASSLGLAGGYNEQFF,TGCGCCAGCAGCTTGGGGCTAGCGGGCGGGTACAATGAGCAGTTCTTC
TRBJ2-1,TRBD2,many,TRBV6-1,CASSDPGASGSYEQFF,TGTGCCAGCAGTGACCCTGGAGCTAGCGGGAGTTATGAGCAGTTCTTC
TRBJ2-7,TRBD1,many,TRBV20-1,CSARDIRGDRAGEQYF,TGCAGTGCTAGAGATATTCGAGGGGACAGGGCTGGCGAGCAGTACTTC
TRBJ2-7,TRBD2,-,TRBV2,CASSPGTSGHEQYF,TGTGCCAGCAGTCCTGGGACTAGCGGGCACGAGCAGTACTTC
TRBJ2-3,-,-,TRBV27,CASGFAGHTSTDTQYF,TGTGCCAGCGGATTTGCGGGGCACACTAGCACAGATACGCAGTATTTT
TRBJ2-3,-,few,TRBV19,CASSIGDGYTDTQYF,TGTGCCAGTAGTATAGGTGACGGCTACACAGATACGCAGTATTTT
TRBJ2-3,TRBD2,-,TRBV27,CASSSRLAGKTDTQYF,TGTGCCAGCAGTTCCAGACTAGCGGGAAAAACAGATACGCAGTATTTT
TRBJ2-1,TRBD2,few,TRBV24-1,CATSDTGGPYNEQFF,TGTGCCACCAGTGATACGGGAGGGCCCTACAATGAGCAGTTCTTC
TRBJ2-3,-,many,TRBV6-1,CASSRSGSQADTQYF,TGTGCCAGCAGCCGATCAGGGTCACAGGCAGATACGCAGTATTTT
TRBJ2-5,-,many,TRBV6-1,CASRRTWYQETQYF,TGTGCCAGCAGGAGGACTTGGTACCAAGAGACCCAGTACTTC